The sample holds many counts of the clone carrying this T cell receptor (beta chain). Its matching antigen is unknown. The germline V gene has CDR1 SGHTA and CDR2 FQGTGA. Trimming took 5 bases from V and 3 from J, leaving 13 bases between them. This CDR3 is built from 14 residues. The sample is drawn from a study of T cell repertoires in cytomegalovirus infection. Study-wide context: CMV infection and matching HLA type were both indicated by public TCR beta signatures.

Findings of the study overall: Ex vivo responses were dominated by HLA-C-restricted CMV-specific TCR beta clonotypes.

TCRdb re-called the reads through MiXCR, storing one row per CDR3 protein. The sample consists of about 260,000 distinct CDR3 sequences, approximately 14% of them appearing once. The V and J genes are TRBV7-3 and TRBJ1-1; no definite D call. This TCR was sampled from a human donor in good health (CMV status not recorded). Some clones in this sample may be carry-over from other donors' samples. The specimen was PBMCs. The CDR3 region has the DNA TGTGCCAGCAGCCTAAAGCGGGTGGACACTGAAGCTTTCTTT. Translation gives CASSLKRVDTEAFF.